The clone carrying this TCR beta chain was counted ten times or more. The data derive from a study of T cells after yellow fever vaccination. TCRdb passed the 5' RACE reads through MiXCR, listing each CDR3 protein once. This sample has approximately 58,000 distinct CDR3 sequences, with around 5.4% found just once. The V gene end was trimmed by 0 bases and the J gene end by 5 bases; junction bases not matched to a gene: 10. The CDR3 is 17 amino acids. From germline, CDR1 is SGHRS and CDR2 YFSETQ. The sequencing here drew on PBMCs, either bulk or a sorted T-cell subset (CD4+, CD8+, memory, or dextramer-sorted; not recorded which), taken on the day of the yellow fever booster vaccination. The receptor comes from a young man who received the YFV17D yellow fever vaccine. The V call is TRBV5-1, the J call TRBJ2-3, with TRBD2 identical over 9 bases. CDR3 region: CASSLEAGGSLGDTQYF. CDR3 nucleotides: TGCGCCAGCAGCTTGGAAGCGGGGGGCTCGTTGGGAGATACGCAGTATTTT.